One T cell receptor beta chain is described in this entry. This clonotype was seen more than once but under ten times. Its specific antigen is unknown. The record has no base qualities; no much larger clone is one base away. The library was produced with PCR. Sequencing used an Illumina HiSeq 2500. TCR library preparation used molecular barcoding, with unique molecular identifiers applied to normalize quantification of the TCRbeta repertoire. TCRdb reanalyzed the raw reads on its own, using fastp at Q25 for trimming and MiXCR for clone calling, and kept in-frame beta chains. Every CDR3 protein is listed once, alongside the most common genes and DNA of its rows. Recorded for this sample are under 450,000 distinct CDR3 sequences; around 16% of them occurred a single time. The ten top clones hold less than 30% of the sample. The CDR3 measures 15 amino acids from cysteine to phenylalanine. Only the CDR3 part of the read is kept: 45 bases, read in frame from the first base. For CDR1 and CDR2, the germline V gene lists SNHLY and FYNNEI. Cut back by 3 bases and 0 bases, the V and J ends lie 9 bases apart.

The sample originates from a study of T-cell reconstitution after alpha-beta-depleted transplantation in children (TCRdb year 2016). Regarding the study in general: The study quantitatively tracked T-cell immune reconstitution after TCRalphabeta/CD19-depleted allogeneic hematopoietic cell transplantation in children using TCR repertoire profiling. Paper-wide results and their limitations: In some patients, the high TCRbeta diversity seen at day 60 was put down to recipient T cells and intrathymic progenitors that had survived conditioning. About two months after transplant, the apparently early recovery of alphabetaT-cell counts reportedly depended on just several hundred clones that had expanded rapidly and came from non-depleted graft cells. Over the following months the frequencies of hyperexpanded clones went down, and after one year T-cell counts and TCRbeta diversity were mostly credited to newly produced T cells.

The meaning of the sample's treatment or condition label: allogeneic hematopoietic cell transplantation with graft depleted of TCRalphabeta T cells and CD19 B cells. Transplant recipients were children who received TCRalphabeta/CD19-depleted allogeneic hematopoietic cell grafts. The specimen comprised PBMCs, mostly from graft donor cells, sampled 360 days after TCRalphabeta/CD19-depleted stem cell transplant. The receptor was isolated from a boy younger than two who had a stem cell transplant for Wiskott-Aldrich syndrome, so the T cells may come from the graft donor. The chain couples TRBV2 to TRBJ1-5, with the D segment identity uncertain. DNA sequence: TGTGCCAGCAGTGACCCCGGCGGTAGCAATCAGCCCCAGCATTTT. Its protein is CASSDPGGSNQPQHF.